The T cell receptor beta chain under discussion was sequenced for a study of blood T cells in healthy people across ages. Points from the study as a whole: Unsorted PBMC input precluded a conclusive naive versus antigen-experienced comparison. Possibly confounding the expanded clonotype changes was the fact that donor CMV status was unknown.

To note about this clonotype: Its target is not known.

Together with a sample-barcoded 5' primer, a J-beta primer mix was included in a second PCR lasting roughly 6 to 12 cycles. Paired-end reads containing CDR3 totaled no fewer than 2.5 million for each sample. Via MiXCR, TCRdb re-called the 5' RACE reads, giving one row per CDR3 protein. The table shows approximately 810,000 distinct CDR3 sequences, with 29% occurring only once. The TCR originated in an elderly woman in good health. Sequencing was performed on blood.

CDR3 nucleotide sequence: TGTGCCAGCAGTCCACGGGGCCGGGCTAGCGGGGTCGGTGAGCAGTTCTTC. It encodes CASSPRGRASGVGEQFF. This chain links TRBV12-3 or TRBV12-4 with TRBJ2-1, with TRBD2 identical over 9 bases. The V and J ends lost 5 bases and 9 bases, in that order; junction bases with no gene match: 17. The CDR3 consists of 17 residues.